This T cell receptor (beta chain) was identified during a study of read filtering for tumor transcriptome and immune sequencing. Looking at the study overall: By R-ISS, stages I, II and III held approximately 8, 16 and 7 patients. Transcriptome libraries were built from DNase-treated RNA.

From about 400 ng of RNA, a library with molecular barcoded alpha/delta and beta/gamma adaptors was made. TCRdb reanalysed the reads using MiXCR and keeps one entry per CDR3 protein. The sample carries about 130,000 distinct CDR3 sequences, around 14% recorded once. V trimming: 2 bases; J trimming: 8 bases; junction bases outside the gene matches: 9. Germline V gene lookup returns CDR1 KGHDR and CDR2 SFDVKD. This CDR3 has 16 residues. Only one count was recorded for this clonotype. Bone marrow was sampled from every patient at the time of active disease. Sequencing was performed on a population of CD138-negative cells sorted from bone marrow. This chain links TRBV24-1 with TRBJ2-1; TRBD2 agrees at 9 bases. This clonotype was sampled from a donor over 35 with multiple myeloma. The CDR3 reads CATSDSRGLAGDEQFF. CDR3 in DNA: TGTGCCACCAGTGATTCGCGGGGACTAGCCGGCGATGAGCAGTTCTTC.